This TCR beta chain was captured in a study of blood T cell repertoires in COVID-19. Across the study: The United States, Italy and Spain supplied acute and convalescent COVID-19 samples. Sources were T cells, B-cell-depleted T cells, or PBMCs; the material itself was cDNA or gDNA.

Per the original methods: Amplifying reference gene primers gave estimates of nucleated cell counts. Libraries were prepared by immunoSEQ multiplex PCR; TCRdb keeps only in-frame clonotypes and omits some of them. The V and J calls and clone size were taken over from that table, and D and trimming were inferred from the DNA. The sample holds over 90,000 clones, 90% seen once. This clonotype originated in a man in his forties or fifties with acute or convalescent COVID-19. Sample: peripheral blood.

CDR3 DNA: TGTGCCAGCAGCGAAGGGGGACGGGCCGAGCAGTACTTC. Encoded protein: CASSEGGRAEQYF. V gene TRBV11-1 combines with J gene TRBJ2-7; tentative D call: TRBD1 (6 bases). The ends were cut back, 5 bases at V and 6 bases at J, with 14 bases in the middle. Germline values: CDR1 SGHAT, CDR2 FQDESV (reference sequence). This CDR3 is 13 amino acids long.